The 2 T cell receptor beta chains below come from one sample, sequenced in a study of T cell responses to AZD1222 COVID-19 vaccine. Measured with immunoSEQ multiplex PCR; TCRdb has only the in-frame clones, and not every one. Among 160,000 or so clones, about nine tenths were seen once, and the ten largest hold 8% to 10%. The material was peripheral blood, obtained 28 days after the second AZD1222 dose. The receptors originated from an adult who received the AZD1222 COVID-19 vaccine.

This clone was observed a single time. The chain uses TRBV15 and TRBJ2-3; 8 nucleotides match TRBD1. J was trimmed by 4 bases and V by 3 bases; bases with no gene match: 3. This CDR3 spans 14 amino acids. Germline CDR1 and CDR2: LNHNV and YYDKDF (reference sequence). The CDR3 protein is CATSRRTGPDTQYF. For the CDR3, the DNA is TGTGCCACCAGCAGGAGGACAGGGCCAGATACGCAGTATTTT.

This rearrangement joins TRBV29-1 to TRBJ1-2; TRBD1 matches at 7 bases. Germline CDR1 reads SQVTM; CDR2 reads ANQGSEA. The CDR3 consists of 12 residues. V was clipped by 7 bases and J by 2 bases; unmatched bases: 4. CDR3 in DNA: TGCAGCGCCGGGACAGCCAACTATGGCTACACCTTC. It translates to CSAGTANYGYTF.